Below, 29 T cell receptor beta chains from the same sample are listed, as sequenced in a study of T cells after posttransplantation cyclophosphamide. Clones were sequenced by immunoSEQ multiplex PCR, and TCRdb holds only the in-frame ones, with some missing. This sample has around 23,000 clones, with approximately 86% found just once. Sampled 1 year posttransplant, controls received myeloablative marrow transplants, methotrexate and a calcineurin inhibitor. The material sequenced was PBMCs, taken roughly a year after allogeneic stem cell transplant with calcineurin inhibitor and methotrexate. The receptor set was obtained from a female patient younger than 45 who received an allogeneic stem cell transplant from an unrelated donor, was CMV-positive, and had acute and chronic GVHD. Some T cells could come from the graft donor.

This chain's CDR3 is CASSAEYGYTF. CDR3 bases: TGTGCCAGCAGTGCCGAGTATGGCTACACCTTC. V and J are TRBV2 and TRBJ1-2; D is undetermined. V gave up 4 bases and J gave up 5 bases, with 5 bases separating them. CDR3 size: 11 residues. Germline CDR1 and CDR2: SNHLY and FYNNEI.

This rearrangement joins TRBV6-6 to TRBJ2-7; no reliable D call. This CDR3 spans 11 amino acids. Germline V CDR1 and CDR2: MNHNY, SVGAGI (reference sequence). V lost 0 bases, J lost 7 bases, and 4 bases lay in between. Written as DNA, the CDR3 is TGTGCCAGCAGTTACTCCGGGGAGCAGTACTTC. Its protein product is CASSYSGEQYF.

The chain carries TRBV12-5 and TRBJ1-6; 7 bases align to TRBD1. This CDR3 has 14 residues. Germline trimming cut 3 bases from V and 7 bases from J; bases unmatched to any gene: 3. Germline V gene sequence: CDR1 LGHNT, CDR2 FRNRAP. CDR3 region: CASGFGTANSPLHF. In DNA, the CDR3 is TGTGCTAGTGGTTTCGGGACAGCGAATTCACCCCTCCACTTT.

In this sample, this clone turned up once. The chain carries TRBV29-1 and TRBJ2-1; unclear D gene. CDR1 is SQVTM, CDR2 ANQGSEA, per germline. Trimming cost V 4 bases and J 6 bases, with 10 bases left between them. The CDR3 is 12 residues long. The CDR3 reads CSVGQNTNEQFF. The CDR3 nucleotides read TGCAGCGTTGGGCAGAACACCAATGAGCAGTTCTTC.

The rearrangement joins TRBV5-4 to TRBJ2-3; TRBD2 aligns across 7 bases. Germline CDR1 reads SGHNT; CDR2 reads YYREEE (reference sequence). The CDR3 has 15 residues. With V trimmed by 0 bases and J by 1 base, 2 bases remained unmatched. CDR3 DNA: TGTGCCAGCAGCTTGGGTCTAGCGGGCACAGATACGCAGTATTTT. This encodes CASSLGLAGTDTQYF.

This clone showed up just a few times. V is TRBV10-3 and J is TRBJ1-6; the match to TRBD1 covers 9 bases. CDR3 length: 14 residues. The V gene end was trimmed by 6 bases and the J gene end by 10 bases; junction bases not matched to a gene: 7. In germline, CDR1 is ENHRY, CDR2 SYGVKD. This CDR3 reads CAISGTGNGSPLHF. The CDR3 DNA reads as TGTGCCATCAGCGGGACAGGGAACGGGTCACCCCTCCACTTT.

This clone was found a few times. The chain couples TRBV10-3 to TRBJ2-7; tentatively, D is TRBD1 (6 bases). This CDR3 has 15 residues. V shed 8 bases and J shed 2 bases, with 19 bases lying between them. CDR1 and CDR2 from the germline V gene are ENHRY and SYGVKD. CDR3 loop: CAISAGAAAAYEQYF. DNA of the CDR3: TGTGCCATCTCGGCAGGGGCAGCGGCAGCCTACGAGCAGTACTTC.

The chain carries TRBV21-1 and TRBJ1-2. TRBV21-1 is termed a pseudogene. The CDR3 has 13 amino acids. CDR3 loop: CASRVRGNYGYTF. In nucleotides, the CDR3 is TGTGCCAGCAGGGTACGCGGCAACTATGGCTACACCTTC.

This clone came up once. The rearrangement uses TRBV9 and TRBJ2-6; 10 bases fit TRBD2. This CDR3 is 19 amino acids long. J lost 0 bases, V lost 3 bases, and 9 bases had no gene match. CDR1 is SGDLS and CDR2 is YYNGEE in the germline V gene. CDR3 region: CASSDPLAGALSGANVLTF. The CDR3, as DNA: TGTGCCAGCAGCGACCCCCTAGCGGGGGCCCTCTCTGGGGCCAACGTCCTGACTTTC.

The chain joins TRBV11-2 to TRBJ2-7, with D possibly TRBD2 on 5 matching bases. V was cut by 4 bases and J by 3 bases, with 10 bases left in between. The CDR3 runs 13 residues. Germline CDR1 is SGHAT and CDR2 is FQNNGV. The CDR3 spells CASSSYGNYEQYF. As DNA, the CDR3 is TGTGCCAGCAGCTCCTACGGGAACTACGAGCAGTACTTC.

The CDR3 loop reads CASSGRFLGYGYTF. CDR3 coding DNA: TGTGCCAGCAGTGGCCGTTTCCTAGGCTATGGCTACACCTTC. The chain recombines TRBV25-1 with TRBJ1-2; D gene uncertain. V was trimmed by 4 bases and J by 4 bases, leaving 13 bases between them. CDR1 and CDR2 from the germline V gene are MGHDK and SYGVNS. This CDR3 comprises 14 residues.

The rearrangement links TRBV4-1 to TRBJ1-2; a weak D match, TRBD1 (5 bases). CDR3 size: 14 residues. The V end was cut by 0 bases, the J end by 4 bases, with 9 bases between. Germline V gives CDR1 MGHRA, CDR2 YSYEKL. The DNA of the CDR3 is TGCGCCAGCAGCCAAGAAGGGGCAGCCTATGGCTACACCTTC. Translating it yields CASSQEGAAYGYTF.

This clone has more than one count but fewer than ten. The chain uses TRBV4-3 and TRBJ2-1, with a tentative D call TRBD2 (5 bases). The CDR3 totals 16 residues. Germline assignment: CDR1 LGHNA and CDR2 YSLEER. The V end lost 4 bases, the J end lost 0 bases, and 13 bases lay between the germline ends. Written as DNA, the CDR3 is TGCGCCAGCAGCCGGGAACTAGGGAGCTCCTACAATGAGCAGTTCTTC. This translates into CASSRELGSSYNEQFF.

This clone has just a few counts. This chain uses TRBV10-3 with TRBJ1-2; perhaps TRBD1 as D (5 bases). This CDR3 has 13 residues. From germline, CDR1 is ENHRY and CDR2 SYGVKD. Trimming left V 3 bases short and J 2 bases short, with 7 bases between. CDR3 region: CAISEGENYGYTF. The CDR3 DNA reads TGTGCCATCAGTGAAGGGGAAAACTATGGCTACACCTTC.

This clone was observed a few times. CDR3 region: CASSLYDRGLGNTIYF. DNA of the CDR3: TGCGCCAGCAGCTTGTATGACAGGGGGCTTGGAAACACCATATATTTT. The genes are TRBV5-1 and TRBJ1-3; 10 positions agree with TRBD1. CDR1 and CDR2 from the germline V gene are SGHRS and YFSETQ. After removal of 1 base from V and 3 bases from J, the junction contained 4 bases not matched to a gene. The CDR3 totals 16 residues.

J is TRBJ1-1 and V is TRBV2; no definite D call. CDR3 length: 13 residues. V lost 7 bases and J 0 bases, leaving 9 bases between the germline ends. CDR1 is SNHLY and CDR2 is FYNNEI in the germline V gene. The CDR3 DNA sequence: TGTGCCAGCATGAGGGATTTGAACACTGAAGCTTTCTTT. Its translation: CASMRDLNTEAFF.

The rearrangement uses TRBV28 and TRBJ1-3; D ambiguous. This CDR3 spans 13 amino acids. Germline V gene sequence: CDR1 MDHEN, CDR2 SYDVKM. The V and J ends lost 7 bases and 0 bases respectively, with 7 bases between them. The chain's CDR3 is CASNTVSGNTIYF. The DNA for the CDR3 is TGTGCCAGCAATACAGTCTCTGGAAACACCATATATTTT.

The chain recombines TRBV27 with TRBJ2-6, with TRBD1 matching 8 bases. The J segment lost 0 bases and the V segment lost 8 bases, leaving 3 bases of the junction unmatched. The CDR3 length is 15 residues. Germline assignment: CDR1 MNHEY and CDR2 SMNVEV (reference sequence). CDR3 bases: TGTGCCAGCGGACAGGGCTACTCTGGGGCCAACGTCCTGACTTTC. Translation: CASGQGYSGANVLTF.

The CDR3 nucleotides are TGTGCCAGCAGCCGGACAGGGAAGAACACTGAAGCTTTCTTT. Translating it yields CASSRTGKNTEAFF. This chain joins TRBV2 and TRBJ1-1; 8 nucleotides align to TRBD1. Germline V gene sequence: CDR1 SNHLY, CDR2 FYNNEI. The trim removed 6 bases at V and 1 base at J, leaving 4 bases unmatched. The CDR3 is made up of 14 amino acids.

The V call is TRBV27, the J call TRBJ2-3; 10 nucleotides match TRBD2. The V and J ends lost 1 base and 0 bases, in that order; junction bases with no gene match: 13. CDR1 MNHEY and CDR2 SMNVEV come from the germline V gene (reference sequence). The CDR3 has 20 residues. Here the CDR3 DNA reads TGTGCCAGCAGTTTATGGTTCCCAGCGGGGGGGGAGTCTAGCACAGATACGCAGTATTTT. Translated: CASSLWFPAGGESSTDTQYF.

The J gene is TRBJ1-4, the V gene TRBV7-2, with D tentatively TRBD1 (5 bases). The CDR3 is made up of 14 amino acids. Germline CDR1 SGHTA, CDR2 FQGNSA. Between the trimmed V and J ends, which lost 5 bases and 9 bases, there was a span of 16 bases. CDR3 amino acids: CASSSGGWSQKLFF. The CDR3 DNA is TGTGCCAGCAGCAGCGGGGGATGGTCCCAAAAACTGTTTTTT.

The chain recombines TRBV4-1 with TRBJ1-6, with D possibly matching TRBD1 (5 bases). V lost 0 bases and J lost 14, with 14 bases in between. From germline, CDR1 is MGHRA and CDR2 YSYEKL. The CDR3 spans 14 residues. CDR3 amino acids: CASSQDNNRPALHF. The CDR3, as DNA: TGCGCCAGCAGCCAAGATAATAACAGGCCGGCCCTCCACTTT.

V and J are TRBV5-1 and TRBJ2-2, with 9 nucleotides matching TRBD2. With V trimmed by 4 bases and J by 3 bases, 7 bases remained unmatched. The CDR3 contains 16 residues. CDR1 is SGHRS, CDR2 YFSETQ, per germline. The CDR3 spells CASSLIAGVDTGELFF. In nucleotides, the CDR3 is TGCGCCAGCAGCCTAATAGCGGGGGTGGACACCGGGGAGCTGTTTTTT.

The chain has TRBV6-1 and TRBJ1-3, with D possibly being TRBD1 (6 bases). The CDR3 spans 15 residues. CDR1 and CDR2 (germline): MNHNS, SASEGT. Trimming removed 10 bases at V and 0 bases at J, with 16 bases between. CDR3 protein: CATWSGVLSGNTIYF. The CDR3 DNA sequence: TGTGCCACCTGGTCAGGGGTCCTCTCTGGAAACACCATATATTTT.

This chain connects TRBV11-2 to TRBJ2-7; D may be TRBD1 (6 bases). Trimming stripped 5 bases from V and 6 bases from J, with 17 bases between. This CDR3 is 14 amino acids long. CDR1 is SGHAT and CDR2 is FQNNGV in the germline V gene. The CDR3 loop reads CASSNLITGSEQYF. As DNA, the CDR3 is TGTGCCAGCAGCAATCTGATCACAGGGAGCGAGCAGTACTTC.

The chain uses TRBV9 and TRBJ1-6; TRBD1 agrees at 8 bases. CDR1 is SGDLS, CDR2 YYNGEE, per germline. The CDR3 has 18 residues. Trimming removed 3 bases from V and 0 bases from J; junction bases left unmatched: 8. Here the CDR3 reads CASSGGWDRYSYNSPLHF. In DNA, the CDR3 is TGTGCCAGCAGCGGAGGGTGGGACAGGTACTCCTATAATTCACCCCTCCACTTT.

The rearrangement uses TRBV27 and TRBJ1-2; 7 nucleotides agree with TRBD1. There are 14 residues in the CDR3. The V segment lost 0 bases and the J segment 4 bases; nucleotides outside the gene matches: 2. The germline gives CDR1 MNHEY, CDR2 SMNVEV (reference sequence). The CDR3 DNA reads as TGTGCCAGCAGTTTATCGGGGGACAGCTATGGCTACACCTTC. This translates into CASSLSGDSYGYTF.

The chain is built from TRBV6-1 and TRBJ2-3; a weak D match, TRBD1 (6 bases). The CDR3 is 13 residues long. The V gene's germline CDR1 is MNHNS and CDR2 SASEGT. V was cut by 4 bases and J by 1 base, with 6 bases left in between. In DNA, the CDR3 is TGTGCCAGCAGTGGACAGGGCACAGATACGCAGTATTTT. Translated: CASSGQGTDTQYF.

Here the CDR3 reads CASSLRQREQFF. CDR3 nucleotides: TGTGCCAGCAGCTTACGGCAGCGGGAGCAGTTCTTC. The V gene is TRBV11-3, the J gene TRBJ2-1; tentatively, D is TRBD2 (5 bases). This CDR3 contains 12 residues. Looked up from germline, CDR1 is SGHNT and CDR2 is YENEEA. Trimming stripped 2 bases from V and 10 bases from J, with 9 bases between. Full variable domain (outside the CDR3, taken from reference TRBV11-3 and TRBJ2-1): EAGVVQSPRYKIIEKKQPVAFWCNPISGHNTLYWYLQNLGQGPELLIRYENEEAVDDSQLPKDRFSAERLKGVDSTLKIQPAELGDSAVYLCASSLRQREQFFGPGTRLTVL.